Listed below are T cell receptor beta chains from one sample, sequenced in a study of T-cell reconstitution after alpha-beta-depleted transplantation in children. In TCRdb, the PCR reads were re-called with MiXCR into one record per CDR3 protein. Of more than 25,000 distinct CDR3 sequences listed, 6.3% were seen once; the top ten hold roughly 7%. The specimen comprised PBMCs, mostly from graft donor cells, sampled 180 days after TCRalphabeta/CD19-depleted stem cell transplant. These receptors all come from a male patient under 18 who had a stem cell transplant for acute myeloid leukemia, so the T cells may come from the graft donor. CDR3s include the opening cysteine and the closing phenylalanine or tryptophan. D genes are given only for firm matches. Clone size appears in some rows only: once, few, many, or a class for an expanded clone.

clone_size,d_call,v_call,j_call,cdr3_aa,cdr3_nt
many,-,TRBV20-1,TRBJ2-4,CSASGGIATKNIQYF,TGCAGTGCTAGCGGTGGAATTGCGACCAAAAACATTCAGTACTTC
many,-,TRBV5-5,TRBJ1-5,CASSFEYSSSYQPQHF,TGTGCCAGCAGCTTCGAATATTCTTCTTCCTATCAGCCCCAGCATTTT
many,-,TRBV5-1,TRBJ1-6,CASSLGRPQNSPLHF,TGCGCCAGCAGCTTGGGACGGCCGCAGAATTCACCCCTCCACTTT
many,-,TRBV3-1,TRBJ2-1,CASSQDRGYYNEQFF,TGTGCCAGCAGCCAAGACAGGGGATACTACAATGAGCAGTTCTTC
many,-,TRBV12-3/TRBV12-4,TRBJ1-1,CASSLWGDPPNTEAFF,TGTGCCAGCAGTTTATGGGGGGATCCTCCGAACACTGAAGCTTTCTTT
-,-,TRBV3-1,TRBJ1-2,CASTQGNYGYTF,TGTGCCAGCACACAGGGAAACTATGGCTACACCTTC
many,TRBD1,TRBV20-1,TRBJ2-1,CSARRAQGAIYNEQFF,TGCAGTGCTAGACGCGCCCAGGGGGCTATCTACAATGAGCAGTTCTTC
many,-,TRBV27,TRBJ1-1,CASSFSSQNTEAFF,TGTGCCAGCAGTTTTTCGAGCCAGAACACTGAAGCTTTCTTT
many,-,TRBV5-1,TRBJ2-5,CASSLFHGRETQYF,TGCGCCAGCAGCTTGTTTCATGGAAGAGAGACCCAGTACTTC
medium-sized,TRBD2,TRBV27,TRBJ2-1,CASRTGLAVDGEQFF,TGTGCCAGCAGAACGGGACTAGCAGTAGATGGTGAGCAGTTCTTC
few,-,TRBV20-1,TRBJ1-5,CSAKGVQPQHF,TGCAGTGCAAAGGGGGTTCAGCCCCAGCATTTT
many,TRBD1,TRBV20-1,TRBJ2-7,CSARASGTVYEQYF,TGCAGTGCTAGAGCTTCCGGGACAGTTTACGAGCAGTACTTC
many,-,TRBV19,TRBJ1-1,CASSIGLHTEAFF,TGTGCCAGTAGTATAGGCCTCCACACTGAAGCTTTCTTT
many,TRBD2,TRBV2,TRBJ2-7,CASGGSGKSEQYF,TGTGCCAGCGGGGGTAGCGGGAAATCCGAGCAGTACTTC
many,TRBD1,TRBV13,TRBJ2-5,CASSSGQGEETQYF,TGTGCCAGCAGCTCCGGACAGGGGGAAGAGACCCAGTACTTC
medium-sized,-,TRBV12-3/TRBV12-4,TRBJ2-2,CASSLGQNTGELFF,TGTGCCAGCAGTTTAGGCCAAAACACCGGGGAGCTGTTTTTT
-,TRBD2,TRBV29-1,TRBJ2-7,CSVAPGLAGDEQYF,TGCAGCGTCGCACCGGGACTAGCGGGAGACGAGCAGTACTTC
many,TRBD1,TRBV30,TRBJ1-4,CAWSLFRDRETKLFF,TGTGCCTGGAGTTTATTCCGGGACAGGGAAACAAAACTGTTTTTT
many,-,TRBV29-1,TRBJ2-7,CSAGQGRYEQYF,TGCAGCGCCGGGCAGGGACGATACGAGCAGTACTTC
many,TRBD2,TRBV10-3,TRBJ2-3,CAISEQSGGLNSDTQYF,TGTGCCATCAGTGAACAGAGCGGGGGACTAAACTCAGATACGCAGTATTTT
many,TRBD2,TRBV20-1,TRBJ2-7,CSAVAGFSYEQYF,TGCAGTGCTGTAGCGGGTTTCTCCTACGAGCAGTACTTC
many,-,TRBV5-6,TRBJ2-4,CASWIRGSNIQYF,TGTGCCAGCTGGATTAGGGGGAGCAACATTCAGTACTTC
few,-,TRBV6-2/TRBV6-3,TRBJ2-3,CASSLSDFSDTQYF,TGTGCCAGCAGTTTGTCGGACTTCTCAGATACGCAGTATTTT
many,-,TRBV7-9,TRBJ1-6,CASSLVGRKNSPLHF,TGTGCCAGCAGCTTAGTCGGCAGAAAGAATTCACCCCTCCACTTT
many,-,TRBV5-1,TRBJ2-6,CASSLAGVGANVLTF,TGCGCCAGCAGCTTGGCGGGGGTTGGGGCCAACGTCCTGACTTTC
many,-,TRBV11-3,TRBJ2-1,CASSLPGLNNEQFF,TGTGCCAGCAGCTTACCGGGACTTAACAATGAGCAGTTCTTC
many,TRBD2,TRBV27,TRBJ2-1,CASSVVRGEGGSSYNEQFF,TGTGCCAGCAGTGTGGTCCGGGGGGAAGGCGGCAGCTCCTACAATGAGCAGTTCTTC
many,-,TRBV15,TRBJ2-7,CATSRVDLLGAPDGQYF,TGTGCCACCAGCAGAGTCGACCTGTTAGGCGCACCAGACGGGCAGTACTTC
many,TRBD2,TRBV20-1,TRBJ2-5,CSVAGYSYQETQYF,TGCAGTGTAGCGGGATATTCGTACCAAGAGACCCAGTACTTC
many,TRBD1,TRBV12-5,TRBJ1-1,CASGPPTGQGEAFF,TGTGCTAGTGGTCCGCCGACGGGACAGGGTGAAGCTTTCTTT
many,-,TRBV15,TRBJ2-5,CATSRDRGRGGETQYF,TGTGCCACCAGCAGAGATCGGGGGAGAGGGGGGGAGACCCAGTACTTC
many,-,TRBV20-1,TRBJ2-3,CSAFTGVQEGDTQYF,TGCAGTGCTTTTACTGGCGTCCAAGAGGGAGATACGCAGTATTTT
many,-,TRBV5-6,TRBJ2-2,CASSFLGANTGELFF,TGTGCCAGCAGCTTTTTGGGCGCGAACACCGGGGAGCTGTTTTTT
many,-,TRBV27,TRBJ1-3,CASSLRKGRLNTIYF,TGTGCCAGCAGTTTACGTAAAGGGAGGCTGAACACCATATATTTT
many,-,TRBV11-3,TRBJ1-6,CASSLIWRPGGANSPLHF,TGTGCCAGCAGCTTAATCTGGCGACCCGGGGGGGCTAATTCACCCCTCCACTTT